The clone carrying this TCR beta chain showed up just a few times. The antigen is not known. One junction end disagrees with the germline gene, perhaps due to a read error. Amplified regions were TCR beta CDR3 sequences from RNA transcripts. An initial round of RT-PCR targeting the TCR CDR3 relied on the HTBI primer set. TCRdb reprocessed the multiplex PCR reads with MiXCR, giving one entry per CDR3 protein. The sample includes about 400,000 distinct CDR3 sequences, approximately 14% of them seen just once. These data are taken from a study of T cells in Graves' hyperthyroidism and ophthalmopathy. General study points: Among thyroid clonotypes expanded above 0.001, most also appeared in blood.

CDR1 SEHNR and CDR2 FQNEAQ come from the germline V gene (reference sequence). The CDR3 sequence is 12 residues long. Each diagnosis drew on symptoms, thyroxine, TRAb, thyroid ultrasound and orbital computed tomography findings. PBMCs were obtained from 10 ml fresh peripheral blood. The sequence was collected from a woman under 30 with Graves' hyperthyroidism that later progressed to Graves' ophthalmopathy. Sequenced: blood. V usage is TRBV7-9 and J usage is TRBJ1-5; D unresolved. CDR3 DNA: TGTGCCAGCAACTTAAACGGTCAGCCCCAGCATTTT. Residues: CASNLNGQPQHF.